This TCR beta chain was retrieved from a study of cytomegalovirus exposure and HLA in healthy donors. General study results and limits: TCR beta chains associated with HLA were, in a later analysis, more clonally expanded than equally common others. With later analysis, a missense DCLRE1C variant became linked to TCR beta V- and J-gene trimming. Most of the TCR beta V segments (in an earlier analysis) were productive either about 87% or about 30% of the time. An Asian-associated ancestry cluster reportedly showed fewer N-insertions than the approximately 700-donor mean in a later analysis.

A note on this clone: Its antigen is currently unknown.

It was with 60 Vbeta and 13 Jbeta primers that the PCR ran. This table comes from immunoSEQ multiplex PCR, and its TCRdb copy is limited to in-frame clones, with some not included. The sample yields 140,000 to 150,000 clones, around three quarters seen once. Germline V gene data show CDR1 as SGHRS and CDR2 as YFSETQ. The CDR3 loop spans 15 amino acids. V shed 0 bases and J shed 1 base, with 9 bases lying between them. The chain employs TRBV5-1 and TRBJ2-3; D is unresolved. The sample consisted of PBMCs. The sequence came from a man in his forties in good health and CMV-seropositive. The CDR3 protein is CASSLAQSGTDTQYF. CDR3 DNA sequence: TGCGCCAGCAGCTTGGCACAGTCAGGCACAGATACGCAGTATTTT.